These 3 T cell receptor beta chains were all obtained from the same sample, sequenced in a study of blood T cell repertoires in COVID-19. Assay: immunoSEQ multiplex PCR; the TCRdb copy retains only in-frame clones and omits some. The table has 150,000 to 200,000 clones, approximately 84% seen once. Sample: peripheral blood. These receptors originate from a woman of 80 years or more with acute or convalescent COVID-19.

This clone has a single count. This chain connects TRBV27 to TRBJ1-1; 10 bases fit TRBD1. V was pared by 5 bases and J by 0 bases, with 6 bases of the junction left unmatched. CDR1 and CDR2 (germline): MNHEY, SMNVEV (reference sequence). The CDR3 has 16 residues. The CDR3: CASSRMTGGMNTEAFF. The CDR3, as DNA: TGTGCCAGCAGTAGGATGACAGGGGGCATGAACACTGAAGCTTTCTTT.

This chain uses TRBV9 with TRBJ2-7, with 9 positions matching TRBD1. After removal of 0 bases from V and 12 bases from J, the junction contained 10 bases not matched to a gene. Germline CDR1 and CDR2: SGDLS and YYNGEE. CDR3 size: 14 residues. DNA of the CDR3: TGTGCCAGCAGCGTAGACGGACAGGGGAATCGTCGGTACTTC. It yields the protein CASSVDGQGNRRYF.

The chain has TRBV6-5 and TRBJ2-1; 7 nucleotides line up with TRBD1. Trimming cost V 6 bases and J 2 bases; bases outside gene matches: 7. Germline CDR1 reads MNHEY; CDR2 reads SVGAGI. CDR3 length: 15 residues. The CDR3 DNA sequence: TGTGCCAGCAGCTCCGACAGGGCCCCCTACAATGAGCAGTTCTTC. This codes for CASSSDRAPYNEQFF.